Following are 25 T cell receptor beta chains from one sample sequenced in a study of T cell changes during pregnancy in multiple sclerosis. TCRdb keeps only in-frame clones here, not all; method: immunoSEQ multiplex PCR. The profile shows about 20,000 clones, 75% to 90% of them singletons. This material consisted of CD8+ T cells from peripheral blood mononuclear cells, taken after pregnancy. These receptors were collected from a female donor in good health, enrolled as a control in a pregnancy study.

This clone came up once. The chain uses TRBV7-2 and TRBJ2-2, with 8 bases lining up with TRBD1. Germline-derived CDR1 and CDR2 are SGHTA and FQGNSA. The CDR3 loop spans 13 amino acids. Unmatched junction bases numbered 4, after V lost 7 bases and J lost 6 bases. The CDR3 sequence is CASIETGAGELFF. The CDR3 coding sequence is TGTGCCAGCATCGAGACAGGGGCCGGGGAGCTGTTTTTT.

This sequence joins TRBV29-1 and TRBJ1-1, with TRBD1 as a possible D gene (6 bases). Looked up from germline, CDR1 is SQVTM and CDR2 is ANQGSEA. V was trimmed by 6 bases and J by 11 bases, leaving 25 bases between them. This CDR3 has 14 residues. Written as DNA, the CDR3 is TGCAGCGTCGACTTTCCGGACAGCCTTGAAGGGGCTTTCTTT. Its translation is CSVDFPDSLEGAFF.

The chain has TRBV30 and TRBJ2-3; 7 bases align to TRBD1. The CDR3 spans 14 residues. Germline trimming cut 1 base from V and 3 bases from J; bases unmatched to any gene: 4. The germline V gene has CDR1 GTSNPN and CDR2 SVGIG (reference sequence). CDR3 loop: CAWSEGGRTDTQYF. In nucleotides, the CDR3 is TGTGCCTGGAGTGAAGGGGGCCGGACAGATACGCAGTATTTT. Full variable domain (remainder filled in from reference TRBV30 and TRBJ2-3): SQTIHQWPATLVQPVGSPLSLECTVEGTSNPNLYWYRQAAGRGLQLLFYSVGIGQISSEVPQNLSASRPQDRQFILSSKKLLLSDSGFYLCAWSEGGRTDTQYFGPGTRLTVL.

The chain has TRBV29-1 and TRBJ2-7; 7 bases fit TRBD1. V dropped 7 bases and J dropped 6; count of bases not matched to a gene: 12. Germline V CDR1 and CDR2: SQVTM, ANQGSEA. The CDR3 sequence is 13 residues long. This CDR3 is CSAQDRVNIEQYF. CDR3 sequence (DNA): TGCAGCGCCCAAGACAGGGTTAATATCGAGCAGTACTTC.

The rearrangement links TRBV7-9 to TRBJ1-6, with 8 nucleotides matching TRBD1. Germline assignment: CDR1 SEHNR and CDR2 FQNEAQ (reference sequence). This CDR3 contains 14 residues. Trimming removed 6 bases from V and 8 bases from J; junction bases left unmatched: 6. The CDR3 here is CASRSTGVDSPLHF. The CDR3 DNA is TGTGCCAGCAGATCGACAGGGGTAGATTCACCCCTCCACTTT. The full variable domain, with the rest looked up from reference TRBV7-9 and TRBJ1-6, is DTGVSQNPRHKITKRGQNVTFRCDPISEHNRLYWYRQTLGQGPEFLTYFQNEAQLEKSRLLSDRFSAERPKGSFSTLEIQRTEQGDSAMYLCASRSTGVDSPLHFGNGTRLTVT.

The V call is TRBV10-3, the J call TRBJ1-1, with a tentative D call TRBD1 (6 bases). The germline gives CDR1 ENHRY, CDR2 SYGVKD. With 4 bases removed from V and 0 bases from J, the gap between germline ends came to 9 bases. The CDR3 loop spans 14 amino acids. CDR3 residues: CAISAGEMNTEAFF. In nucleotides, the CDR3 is TGTGCCATCAGTGCAGGGGAGATGAACACTGAAGCTTTCTTT.

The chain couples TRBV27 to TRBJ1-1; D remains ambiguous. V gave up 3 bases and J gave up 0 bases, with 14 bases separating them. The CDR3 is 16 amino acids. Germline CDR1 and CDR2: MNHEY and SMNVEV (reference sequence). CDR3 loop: CASSFLGVPLNTEAFF. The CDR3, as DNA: TGTGCCAGCAGTTTTTTAGGAGTACCTTTGAACACTGAAGCTTTCTTT.

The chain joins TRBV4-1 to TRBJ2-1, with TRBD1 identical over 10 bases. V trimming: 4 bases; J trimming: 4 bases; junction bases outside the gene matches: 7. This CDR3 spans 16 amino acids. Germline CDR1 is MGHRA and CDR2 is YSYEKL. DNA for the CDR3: TGCGCCAGCAGCCTCCGGTGGGGACAGGGGTACAATGAGCAGTTCTTC. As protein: CASSLRWGQGYNEQFF.

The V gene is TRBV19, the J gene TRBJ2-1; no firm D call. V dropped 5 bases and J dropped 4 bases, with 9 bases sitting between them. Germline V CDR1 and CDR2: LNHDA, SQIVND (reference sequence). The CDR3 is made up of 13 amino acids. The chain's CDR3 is CASSPTLYNEQFF. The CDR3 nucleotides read TGTGCCAGTAGTCCTACCTTGTACAATGAGCAGTTCTTC.

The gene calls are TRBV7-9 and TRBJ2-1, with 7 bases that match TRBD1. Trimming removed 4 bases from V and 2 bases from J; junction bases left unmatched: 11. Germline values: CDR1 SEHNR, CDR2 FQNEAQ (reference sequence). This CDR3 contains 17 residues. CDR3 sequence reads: CASSSKEQGVTYNEQFF. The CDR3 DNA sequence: TGTGCCAGCAGCTCCAAAGAGCAGGGGGTAACCTACAATGAGCAGTTCTTC.

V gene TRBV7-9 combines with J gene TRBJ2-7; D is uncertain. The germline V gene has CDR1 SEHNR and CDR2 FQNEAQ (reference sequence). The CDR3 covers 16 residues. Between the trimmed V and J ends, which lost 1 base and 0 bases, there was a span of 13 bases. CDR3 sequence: CASSLDQATSSYEQYF. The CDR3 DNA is TGTGCCAGCAGCTTAGACCAGGCCACTTCCTCCTACGAGCAGTACTTC. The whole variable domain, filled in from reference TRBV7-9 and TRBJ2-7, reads DTGVSQNPRHKITKRGQNVTFRCDPISEHNRLYWYRQTLGQGPEFLTYFQNEAQLEKSRLLSDRFSAERPKGSFSTLEIQRTEQGDSAMYLCASSLDQATSSYEQYFGPGTRLTVT.

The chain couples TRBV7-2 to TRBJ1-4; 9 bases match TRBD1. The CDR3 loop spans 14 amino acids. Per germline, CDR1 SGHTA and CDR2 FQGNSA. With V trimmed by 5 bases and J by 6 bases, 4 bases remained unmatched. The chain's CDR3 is CASSPTGGYEKLFF. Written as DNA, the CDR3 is TGTGCCAGCAGCCCGACAGGGGGGTATGAAAAACTGTTTTTT.

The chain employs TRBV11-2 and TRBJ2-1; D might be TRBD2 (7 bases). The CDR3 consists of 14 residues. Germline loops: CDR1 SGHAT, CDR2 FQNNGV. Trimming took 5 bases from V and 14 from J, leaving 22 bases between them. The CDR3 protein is CASSATIVGGGEFF. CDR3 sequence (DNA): TGTGCCAGCAGCGCAACAATCGTGGGAGGGGGGGAGTTCTTC. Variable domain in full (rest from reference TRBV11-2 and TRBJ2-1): EAGVAQSPRYKIIEKRQSVAFWCNPISGHATLYWYQQILGQGPKLLIQFQNNGVVDDSQLPKDRFSAERLKGVDSTLKIQPAKLEDSAVYLCASSATIVGGGEFFGPGTRLTVL.

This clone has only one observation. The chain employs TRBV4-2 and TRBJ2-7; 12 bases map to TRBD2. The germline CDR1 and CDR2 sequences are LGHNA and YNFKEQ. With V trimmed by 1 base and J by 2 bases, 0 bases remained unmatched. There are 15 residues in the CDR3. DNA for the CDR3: TGTGCCAGCAGCCAAGGACTAGCGGGGGCCTACGAGCAGTACTTC. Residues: CASSQGLAGAYEQYF.

The CDR3 DNA follows: TGCGCCAGCAGCCCTAATAGCGGGAGTCGGACAGATACGCAGTATTTT. Translating it yields CASSPNSGSRTDTQYF. The chain couples TRBV5-1 to TRBJ2-3, with 9 bases fitting TRBD2. The V and J ends lost 4 bases and 3 bases, in that order; junction bases with no gene match: 9. Germline V CDR1 and CDR2: SGHRS, YFSETQ. The CDR3 extends over 16 amino acids.

CDR3 residues: CASRYEDSSYEQYF. The CDR3 DNA reads as TGTGCCAGCCGGTATGAGGACAGTTCCTACGAGCAGTACTTC. The chain combines TRBV28 with TRBJ2-7, with a tentative D call TRBD1 (6 bases). In germline, CDR1 is MDHEN, CDR2 SYDVKM. The CDR3 contains 14 residues. The V end was cut by 8 bases, the J end by 1 base, with 15 bases between.

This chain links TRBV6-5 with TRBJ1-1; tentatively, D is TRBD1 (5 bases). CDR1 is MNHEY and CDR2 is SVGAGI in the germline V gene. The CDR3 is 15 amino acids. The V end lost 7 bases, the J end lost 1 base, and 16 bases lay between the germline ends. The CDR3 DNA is TGTGCCAGCATTCTGGGGGGGTCACAGAACACTGAAGCTTTCTTT. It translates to CASILGGSQNTEAFF.

DNA for the CDR3: TGTGCCAGCAGCTTAGAGGGTAGCGGAGGCTCCTACAATGAGCAGTTCTTC. The encoded protein is CASSLEGSGGSYNEQFF. The chain has TRBV11-3 and TRBJ2-1, with D perhaps matching TRBD2 (6 bases). Germline V gene sequence: CDR1 SGHNT, CDR2 YENEEA. The CDR3 covers 17 residues. V dropped 0 bases and J dropped 0 bases, with 12 bases sitting between them.

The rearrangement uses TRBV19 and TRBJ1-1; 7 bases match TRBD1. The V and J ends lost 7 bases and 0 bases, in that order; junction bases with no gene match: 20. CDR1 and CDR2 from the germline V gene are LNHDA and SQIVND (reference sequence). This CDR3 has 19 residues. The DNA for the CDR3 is TGTGCCAGTAATCCCACCGGGACAGCGGCTAATGGGCTGAACACTGAAGCTTTCTTT. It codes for CASNPTGTAANGLNTEAFF.

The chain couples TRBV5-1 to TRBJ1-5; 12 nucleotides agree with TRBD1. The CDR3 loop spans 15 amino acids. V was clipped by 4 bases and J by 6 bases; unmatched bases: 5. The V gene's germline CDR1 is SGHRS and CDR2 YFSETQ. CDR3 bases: TGCGCCAGCAGCAGCGGGACAGGGGGCGGTCAGCCCCAGCATTTT. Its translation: CASSSGTGGGQPQHF.

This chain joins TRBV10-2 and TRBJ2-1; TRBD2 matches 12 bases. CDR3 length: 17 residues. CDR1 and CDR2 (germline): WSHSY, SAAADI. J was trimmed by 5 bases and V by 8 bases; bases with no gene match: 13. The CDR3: CASSASGGDPWDNEQFF. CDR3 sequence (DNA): TGCGCCAGCTCCGCTAGCGGGGGGGATCCCTGGGACAATGAGCAGTTCTTC.

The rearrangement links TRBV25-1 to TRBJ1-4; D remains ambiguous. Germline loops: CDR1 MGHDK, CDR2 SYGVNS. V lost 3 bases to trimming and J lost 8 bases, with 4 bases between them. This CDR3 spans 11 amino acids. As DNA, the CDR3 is TGTGCCAGCAGTGACTACGAAAAACTGTTTTTT. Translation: CASSDYEKLFF.

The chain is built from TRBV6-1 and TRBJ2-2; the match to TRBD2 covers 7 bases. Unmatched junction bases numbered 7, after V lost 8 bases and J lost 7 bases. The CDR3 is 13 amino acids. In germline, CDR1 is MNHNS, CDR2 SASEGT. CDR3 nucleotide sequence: TGTGCCAGCGCCTGGGGGGGTGGCGGGGAGCTGTTTTTT. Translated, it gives CASAWGGGGELFF.

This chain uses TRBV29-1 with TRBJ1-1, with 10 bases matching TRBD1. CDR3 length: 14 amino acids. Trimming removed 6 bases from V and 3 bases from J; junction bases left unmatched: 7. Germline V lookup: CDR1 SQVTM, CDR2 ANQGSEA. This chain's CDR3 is CSVRSGQGDTEAFF. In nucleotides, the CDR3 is TGCAGCGTGCGATCCGGACAGGGGGACACTGAAGCTTTCTTT. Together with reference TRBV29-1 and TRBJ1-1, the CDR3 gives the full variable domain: SAVISQKPSRDICQRGTSLTIQCQVDSQVTMMFWYRQQPGQSLTLIATANQGSEATYESGFVIDKFPISRPNLTFSTLTVSNMSPEDSSIYLCSVRSGQGDTEAFFGQGTRLTVV.

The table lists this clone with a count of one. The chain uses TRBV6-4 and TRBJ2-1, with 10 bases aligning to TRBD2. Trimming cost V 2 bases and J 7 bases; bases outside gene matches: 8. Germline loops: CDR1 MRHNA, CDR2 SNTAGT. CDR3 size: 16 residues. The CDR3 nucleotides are TGTGCCAGCAGTGACGAAGCGGGAGGGCCGGGGAATGAGCAGTTCTTC. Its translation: CASSDEAGGPGNEQFF.